Below, 13 T cell receptor beta chains from the same sample are listed, as sequenced in a study of cytomegalovirus exposure and HLA in healthy donors. 60 Vbeta and 13 Jbeta primers were used in PCR. Clones were read by immunoSEQ multiplex PCR, and TCRdb kept only the in-frame ones, dropping some. The profile covers 110,000 or so clones, with 60% to 85% appearing a single time and 4.5% to 5% taken by the ten largest. Sequences were obtained from PBMCs. Receptors were obtained from a man aged 50-60 years in good health and CMV-seropositive.

The CDR3 DNA is TGTGCCACCCGAGGGGGGGGGTATAGCAATCAGCCCCAGCATTTT. This sequence encodes CATRGGGYSNQPQHF. V and J are TRBV6-5 and TRBJ1-5, with D perhaps matching TRBD1 (6 bases). The CDR3 is made up of 15 amino acids. The V gene lost 10 bases and the J gene lost 0 bases, with 16 bases spanning the gap. Germline V CDR1 and CDR2: MNHEY, SVGAGI.

The J gene is TRBJ2-5, the V gene TRBV2, with 9 bases fitting TRBD2. The CDR3 totals 16 residues. V lost 0 bases, J lost 4 bases, and 6 bases stayed unmatched. Germline V CDR1 and CDR2: SNHLY, FYNNEI. The CDR3 nucleotides are TGTGCCAGCAGTGAAGCGCTAGCGGGAAAGCGAGAGACCCAGTACTTC. This sequence encodes CASSEALAGKRETQYF.

Note on this clone: A read error may account for a junction end that differs from germline. V is TRBV7-2 and J is TRBJ2-1, with 8 bases lining up with TRBD2. Per germline, CDR1 SGHTA and CDR2 FQGNSA. This CDR3 is 13 amino acids long. CDR3: CAISGSSYNEQFF. In DNA, the CDR3 is TGTGCCATCAGCGGGAGCTCCTACAATGAGCAGTTCTTC.

The chain carries TRBV2 and TRBJ1-2, with a tentative D call TRBD1 (6 bases). Germline CDR1 SNHLY, CDR2 FYNNEI. The CDR3 sequence is 16 residues long. V was shortened by 5 bases and J by 4 bases, with 20 bases between the two germline ends. CDR3 amino acids: CASSINGAGASYGYTF. CDR3 nucleotides: TGTGCCAGCAGTATCAATGGGGCGGGGGCGAGCTATGGCTACACCTTC.

The rearrangement uses TRBV29-1 and TRBJ2-3, with D possibly being TRBD1 (7 bases). Germline CDR1 SQVTM, CDR2 ANQGSEA. Trimming shortened V by 3 bases and J by 2 bases, and 12 bases separated the two germline ends. There are 14 residues in the CDR3. CDR3 region: CSVDGGTATDTQYF. Here the CDR3 DNA reads TGCAGCGTTGATGGGGGGACAGCCACAGATACGCAGTATTTT.

This chain connects TRBV10-3 to TRBJ1-1; possible D gene TRBD1, 5 bases. The V end lost 3 bases, the J end lost 1 base, and 18 bases lay between the germline ends. Germline CDR1 reads ENHRY; CDR2 reads SYGVKD. This CDR3 region has 17 residues. The CDR3 sequence: CAISDGRAGRGNTEAFF. The CDR3 DNA reads TGTGCCATCAGTGACGGGAGGGCAGGGAGGGGGAACACTGAAGCTTTCTTT.

The rearrangement joins TRBV5-1 to TRBJ2-5; 9 bases are shared with TRBD1. Germline loops: CDR1 SGHRS, CDR2 YFSETQ. This CDR3 comprises 15 residues. J was trimmed by 4 bases and V by 5 bases; bases with no gene match: 9. The DNA of the CDR3 is TGCGCCAGCAGAACCGGGACAGGGTATGGAGAGACCCAGTACTTC. It yields the protein CASRTGTGYGETQYF.

This clone appeared a single time. J is TRBJ2-7 and V is TRBV10-1, with 11 positions matching TRBD1. There are 14 residues in the CDR3. The trim removed 10 bases at V and 6 bases at J, leaving 11 bases unmatched. Per the germline V gene, CDR1 is WNHNN and CDR2 is SYGVQD (reference sequence). DNA of the CDR3: TGCGCCAAGAGGGCGGGACAGGGGGTAAGCGAGCAGTACTTC. Translated: CAKRAGQGVSEQYF.

The chain uses TRBV18 and TRBJ2-7; 12 positions match TRBD1. The CDR3 contains 17 residues. Germline V gene sequence: CDR1 KGHSH, CDR2 LQKENI. The V segment lost 6 bases and the J segment 5 bases; nucleotides outside the gene matches: 14. The chain's CDR3 is CASSLGAGTGGLDEQYF. In nucleotides, the CDR3 is TGTGCCAGCTCTCTAGGAGCCGGGACAGGGGGCTTAGACGAGCAGTACTTC.

The chain joins TRBV5-1 to TRBJ2-7; 9 bases are a match to TRBD1. The CDR3 loop spans 15 amino acids. CDR1 is SGHRS, CDR2 YFSETQ, per germline. V lost 4 bases, J lost 2 bases, and 7 bases stayed unmatched. In nucleotides, the CDR3 is TGCGCCAGCAGCGCTGGGGACAGGGTTGCCTACGAGCAGTACTTC. Translated: CASSAGDRVAYEQYF.

This sequence joins TRBV4-1 and TRBJ2-7, with TRBD1 matching 7 bases. CDR1 and CDR2 (germline): MGHRA, YSYEKL. This CDR3 comprises 15 residues. V was pared by 1 base and J by 2 bases, with 5 bases of the junction left unmatched. CDR3 loop: CASSQGQGRTYEQYF. CDR3 nucleotide sequence: TGCGCCAGCAGCCAAGGACAGGGACGGACCTACGAGCAGTACTTC.

The V and J genes are TRBV30 and TRBJ2-6, with a weak D call TRBD1 (5 bases). This CDR3 is built from 16 residues. CDR1 GTSNPN and CDR2 SVGIG come from the germline V gene (reference sequence). Trimming shortened V by 0 bases and J by 5 bases, and 14 bases separated the two germline ends. The CDR3 DNA is TGTGCCTGGAGTGTAACAGGTCGAGCGTGGGCCAACGTCCTGACTTTC. Its protein is CAWSVTGRAWANVLTF.

The chain joins TRBV5-1 to TRBJ2-4, with 9 bases lining up with TRBD2. J lost 9 bases, V lost 0 bases, and 10 bases had no gene match. CDR1 and CDR2 from the germline V gene are SGHRS and YFSETQ. The CDR3 has 16 amino acids. In DNA form, the CDR3 reads TGCGCCAGCAGCTTGGTAGCTAGCGGGGAGGGGAGCATTCAGTACTTC. This gives the protein CASSLVASGEGSIQYF.